The clone carrying this T cell receptor (beta chain) was picked up a small number of times. These data belong to a study of blood T cell repertoires in COVID-19. Study background: The United States, Italy and Spain supplied acute and convalescent COVID-19 samples.

This study enrolled people aged roughly 18 to 100 from about two dozen US geographic areas. Participants classified as exposed had met a COVID-19 case within 2 weeks before study entry. Original data processing: Nucleated cell number was recorded as an estimate derived from reference gene primer amplification. The repertoire was sequenced with immunoSEQ multiplex PCR; TCRdb's copy has only in-frame clones and lacks some. That table furnishes V, J and clone size, whereas the DNA furnished D and trimming. The sample records hundreds of thousands of clones, around nine tenths being singletons. The CDR3 runs 15 residues. V gave up 2 bases and J gave up 0 bases, with 10 bases separating them. Germline V gene data show CDR1 as MNHNS and CDR2 as SASEGT.

The sequence derives from a woman aged 18-35 years who had been exposed to COVID-19. Sequenced: PBMCs or T cells enriched from blood (not recorded which). This chain connects TRBV6-1 to TRBJ1-1; tentatively, D is TRBD1 (5 bases). CDR3 sequence reads: CASSEYGHLNTEAFF. In DNA, the CDR3 is TGTGCCAGCAGTGAATACGGACACTTGAACACTGAAGCTTTCTTT.